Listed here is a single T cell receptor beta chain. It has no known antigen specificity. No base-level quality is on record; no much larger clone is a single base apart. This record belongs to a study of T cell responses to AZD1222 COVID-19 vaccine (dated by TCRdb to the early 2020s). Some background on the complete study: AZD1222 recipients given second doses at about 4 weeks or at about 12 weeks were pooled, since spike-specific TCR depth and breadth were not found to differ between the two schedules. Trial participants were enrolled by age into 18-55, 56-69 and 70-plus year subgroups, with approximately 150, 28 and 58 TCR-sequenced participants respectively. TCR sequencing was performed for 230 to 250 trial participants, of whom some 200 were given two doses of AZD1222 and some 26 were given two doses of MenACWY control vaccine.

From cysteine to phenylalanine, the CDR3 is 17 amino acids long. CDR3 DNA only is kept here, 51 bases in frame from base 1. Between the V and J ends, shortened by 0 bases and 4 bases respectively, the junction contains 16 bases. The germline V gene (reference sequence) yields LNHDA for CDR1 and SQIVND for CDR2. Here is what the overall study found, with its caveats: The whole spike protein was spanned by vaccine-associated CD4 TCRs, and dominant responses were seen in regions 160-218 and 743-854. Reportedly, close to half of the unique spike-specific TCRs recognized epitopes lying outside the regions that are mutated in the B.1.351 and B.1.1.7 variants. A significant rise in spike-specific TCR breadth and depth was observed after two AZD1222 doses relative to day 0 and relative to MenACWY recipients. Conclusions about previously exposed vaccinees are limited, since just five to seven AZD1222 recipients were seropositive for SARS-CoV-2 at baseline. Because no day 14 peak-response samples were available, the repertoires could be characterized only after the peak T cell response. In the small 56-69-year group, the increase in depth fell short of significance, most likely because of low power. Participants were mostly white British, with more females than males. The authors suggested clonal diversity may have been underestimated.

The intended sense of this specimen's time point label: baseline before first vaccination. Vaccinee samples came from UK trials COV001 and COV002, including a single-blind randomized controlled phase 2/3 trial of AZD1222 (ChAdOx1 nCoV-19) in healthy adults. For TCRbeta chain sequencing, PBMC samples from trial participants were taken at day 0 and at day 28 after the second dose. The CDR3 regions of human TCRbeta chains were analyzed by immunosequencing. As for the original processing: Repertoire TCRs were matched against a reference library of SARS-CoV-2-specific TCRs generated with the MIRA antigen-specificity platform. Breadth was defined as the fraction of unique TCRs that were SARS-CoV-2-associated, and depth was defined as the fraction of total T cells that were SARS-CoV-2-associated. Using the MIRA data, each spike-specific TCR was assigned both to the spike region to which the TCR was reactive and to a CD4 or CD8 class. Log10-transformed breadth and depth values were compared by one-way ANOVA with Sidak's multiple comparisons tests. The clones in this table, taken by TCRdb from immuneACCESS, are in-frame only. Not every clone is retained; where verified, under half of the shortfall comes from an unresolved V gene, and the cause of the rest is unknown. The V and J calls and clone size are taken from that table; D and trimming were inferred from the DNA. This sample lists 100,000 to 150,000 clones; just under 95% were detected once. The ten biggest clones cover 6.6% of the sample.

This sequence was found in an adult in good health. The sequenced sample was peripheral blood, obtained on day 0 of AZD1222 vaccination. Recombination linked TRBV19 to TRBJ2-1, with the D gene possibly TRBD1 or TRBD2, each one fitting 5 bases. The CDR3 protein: CASSIESTGRRYNEQFF. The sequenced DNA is TGTGCCAGTAGTATAGAATCAACAGGACGGAGGTACAATGAGCAGTTCTTC. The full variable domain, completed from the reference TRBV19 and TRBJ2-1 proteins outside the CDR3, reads DGGITQSPKYLFRKEGQNVTLSCEQNLNHDAMYWYRQDPGQGLRLIYYSQIVNDFQKGDIAEGYSVSREKKESFPLTVTSAQKNPTAFYLCASSIESTGRRYNEQFFGPGTRLTVL.